The next 9 T cell receptor beta chains were all read from a single sample in a study of blood T cells in healthy people across ages. Through a sample-barcoded 5' primer and a J-beta primer mix, a second PCR was run for about 6 to 11 cycles. In TCRdb, the 5' RACE reads were re-called with MiXCR into one record per CDR3 protein. Of about 1,500,000 distinct CDR3 sequences listed, about 40% are singletons. The specimen sequenced was blood. These receptors all come from a woman in her late teens or twenties in good health.

The chain employs TRBV7-9 and TRBJ1-5; D remains unclear. The germline gives CDR1 SEHNR, CDR2 FQNEAQ (reference sequence). V lost 5 bases and J 9 bases, leaving 14 bases between the germline ends. This CDR3 spans 13 amino acids. The CDR3: CASSVGDISPQHF. The CDR3 DNA sequence: TGTGCCAGCAGCGTAGGCGACATCTCGCCCCAGCATTTT.

The chain joins TRBV3-1 to TRBJ2-1, with TRBD1 matching over 8 bases. The end of the DNA is better explained by TRBJ2-7, so the J call may be wrong. Germline V gives CDR1 LGHDT, CDR2 YNNKEL (reference sequence). The CDR3 runs to 16 residues. CDR3 loop: CASSQDDIQGAGEQYF. The CDR3 bases are TGTGCCAGCAGCCAAGATGATATCCAGGGGGCAGGCGAGCAGTACTTC.

This rearrangement joins TRBV3-1 to TRBJ2-7; D possibly corresponds to TRBD1 (5 bases). CDR1 is LGHDT, CDR2 YNNKEL, per germline (reference sequence). The V end lost 1 base, the J end lost 1 base, and 14 bases lay between the germline ends. CDR3 length: 16 amino acids. Here the CDR3 DNA reads TGTGCCAGCAGCCAAGGGGGCAAGAGTCTATCCTACGAGCAGTACTTC. Translation gives CASSQGGKSLSYEQYF.

The rearrangement joins TRBV7-8 to TRBJ2-3, with 7 bases aligning to TRBD1. The ends lost 5 bases at V and 2 bases at J; junction bases unmatched: 10. Looked up from germline, CDR1 is SGHVS and CDR2 is FQNEAQ. This CDR3 contains 16 residues. The CDR3 region is CASSQLGTAVTDTQYF. In DNA, the CDR3 is TGTGCCAGCAGCCAACTTGGGACAGCCGTCACAGATACGCAGTATTTT.

This clonotype has a handful of counts. CDR3 DNA: TGCAGTGCTAGGGACAGTGGGAACGAGCAGTACTTC. Amino acid sequence: CSARDSGNEQYF. The J gene is TRBJ2-5, the V gene TRBV20-1; a possible D gene is TRBD1 (6 bases). The DNA matches TRBJ2-7 better at its end, which makes the J call doubtful. The CDR3 runs to 12 residues. CDR1 and CDR2 (germline): DFQATT, SNEGSKA (reference sequence).

This clonotype appeared a few times. The genes are TRBV5-1 and TRBJ2-7, with TRBD1 matching 7 bases. The junction had 12 bases not matched to a gene; V was cut back by 4 bases and J by 5 bases. This CDR3 is built from 15 residues. Germline values: CDR1 SGHRS, CDR2 YFSETQ. CDR3 residues: CASSEGQYQPNEQYF. CDR3 DNA sequence: TGCGCCAGCAGCGAGGGACAGTACCAGCCCAACGAGCAGTACTTC.

To note about this clonotype: The junction departs from the called germline gene at one end, perhaps through a read error. The chain carries TRBV25-1 and TRBJ2-1; D is perhaps TRBD2 (7 bases). The CDR3 is made up of 17 amino acids. Germline CDR1 is MGHDK and CDR2 is SYGVNS. CDR3 DNA: TGTGCCGGCAGTGATACCTCGGGGGAGGGGGCCTACAATGAGCAGTTCTTC. It translates to CAGSDTSGEGAYNEQFF.

The genes are TRBV12-3 or TRBV12-4 and TRBJ1-1; D perhaps matches TRBD1 (6 bases). V dropped 5 bases and J dropped 4 bases, with 26 bases sitting between them. The CDR3 sequence is 18 residues long. CDR3 bases: TGTGCCAGCAGTCAAACCTGGACAGCAAACAGGGCTGGCACTGAAGCTTTCTTT. The encoded protein is CASSQTWTANRAGTEAFF.

The sample holds a few counts of this clonotype. J is TRBJ1-2 and V is TRBV25-1, with 7 bases matching TRBD1. V was pared by 1 base and J by 0 bases, with 8 bases of the junction left unmatched. The germline gives CDR1 MGHDK, CDR2 SYGVNS. The CDR3 sequence is 17 residues long. The CDR3 spells CASSEFRRDSPNYGYTF. CDR3 DNA: TGTGCCAGCAGTGAATTTAGGCGGGACAGCCCTAACTATGGCTACACCTTC.